The 20 T cell receptor beta chains in this list originate from one sample, sequenced in a study of identical twins. One entry per CDR3 protein, called by TCRdb with MiXCR from the 5' RACE reads. Altogether around 1.7 million distinct CDR3 sequences are present, under 35% being singletons, with the ten largest covering 0.27%. The sample consisted of cord blood. Source of these receptors: a newborn girl in good health.

In this sample, this clonotype turned up once. This sequence joins TRBV7-9 and TRBJ1-1; no firm D call. CDR1 is SEHNR and CDR2 is FQNEAQ in the germline V gene (reference sequence). V was pared by 0 bases and J by 6 bases, with 17 bases between. The CDR3 runs 16 residues. The DNA for the CDR3 is TGTGCCAGCAGCTTAGCGCGCTCCCGCTCTGGGGCTGAAGCTTTCTTT. Its translation is CASSLARSRSGAEAFF.

The V call is TRBV7-2, the J call TRBJ2-5; no firm D call. CDR1 and CDR2 (germline): SGHTA, FQGNSA. The CDR3 contains 13 residues. V was trimmed by 1 base and J by 11 bases, leaving 14 bases between them. This CDR3 reads CASSLEPLNEQYF. DNA for the CDR3: TGTGCCAGCAGCTTAGAGCCCCTCAATGAGCAGTACTTC.

This clonotype appeared a few times. The V gene is TRBV4-1, the J gene TRBJ1-4; no definite D call. The V end lost 4 bases, the J end lost 8 bases, and 14 bases lay between the germline ends. This CDR3 is built from 14 residues. The germline V gene encodes CDR1 MGHRA and CDR2 YSYEKL. As DNA, the CDR3 is TGCGCCAGCAGCCGGGGTTATTGGCGCGAAAAACTGTTTTTT. Amino acids: CASSRGYWREKLFF.

The chain uses TRBV9 and TRBJ2-3; a weak D match, TRBD1 (6 bases). The germline V gene has CDR1 SGDLS and CDR2 YYNGEE. The CDR3 has 14 residues. The V gene lost 1 base and the J gene lost 4 bases, with 10 bases spanning the gap. The CDR3 sequence is CASSVLGGADTQYF. CDR3 coding DNA: TGTGCCAGCAGCGTATTAGGGGGAGCAGATACGCAGTATTTT.

The rearrangement uses TRBV11-2 and TRBJ1-1; the D is unclear. This CDR3 contains 13 residues. Germline CDR1 and CDR2: SGHAT and FQNNGV. Trimming shortened V by 5 bases and J by 1 base, and 8 bases separated the two germline ends. The CDR3 DNA reads TGTGCCAGCAGCCGAAACGGGAACACTGAAGCTTTCTTT. Its protein product is CASSRNGNTEAFF.

V gene TRBV5-1 combines with J gene TRBJ1-5; D not certain. Trimming cost V 0 bases and J 5 bases, with 12 bases left between them. The CDR3 contains 15 residues. Per the germline V gene, CDR1 is SGHRS and CDR2 is YFSETQ. CDR3 nucleotides: TGCGCCAGCAGCTTGGTTCCAGGTAGGGATCAGCCCCAGCATTTT. This translates into CASSLVPGRDQPQHF.

The V and J genes are TRBV13 and TRBJ2-3; no firm D call. The CDR3 spans 21 residues. With 4 bases removed from V and 0 bases from J, the gap between germline ends came to 29 bases. Germline V gene lookup returns CDR1 PRHDT and CDR2 FYEKMQ (reference sequence). CDR3 nucleotides: TGTGCCAGCAGCTCGGCAAGGTCAACGGGTTACTTTTACACTAGCACAGATACGCAGTATTTT. This sequence encodes CASSSARSTGYFYTSTDTQYF.

This rearrangement joins TRBV12-3 or TRBV12-4 to TRBJ1-4; 8 nucleotides line up with TRBD1. There are 13 residues in the CDR3. V lost 5 bases to trimming and J lost 7 bases; unmatched junction nucleotides: 3. The CDR3, as DNA: TGTGCCAGCAGTGTGGGACAGGTTGAAAAACTGTTTTTT. Protein sequence: CASSVGQVEKLFF.

The genes are TRBV11-2 and TRBJ2-3, with no clear D. The CDR3 covers 17 residues. Germline values: CDR1 SGHAT, CDR2 FQNNGV. V was cut by 1 base and J by 2 bases, with 16 bases left in between. The CDR3, as DNA: TGTGCCAGCAGCTTAGGGCTAGTAGCAACCCCCACAGATACGCAGTATTTT. Protein: CASSLGLVATPTDTQYF.

This chain links TRBV6-1 with TRBJ1-1; D possibly corresponds to TRBD1 (5 bases). V was clipped by 6 bases and J by 5 bases, with 10 bases between them. The CDR3 runs 12 residues. Germline lookup yields CDR1 MNHNS and CDR2 SASEGT. CDR3 nucleotide sequence: TGTGCCAGCAGGGTCAGGGAGACTGAAGCTTTCTTT. It translates to CASRVRETEAFF.

The chain uses TRBV28 and TRBJ2-3; 15 bases match TRBD2. V shed 6 bases, J shed 3 bases, and the junction held 1 base outside the gene matches. Germline V CDR1 and CDR2: MDHEN, SYDVKM. This CDR3 comprises 15 residues. The CDR3 coding sequence is TGTGCCAGCAGGGGGACTAGCGGGGGGACAGATACGCAGTATTTT. It translates to CASRGTSGGTDTQYF.

This chain joins TRBV5-1 and TRBJ1-1; tentative D call: TRBD1 (6 bases). Germline assignment: CDR1 SGHRS and CDR2 YFSETQ. The CDR3 contains 13 residues. The germline V and J ends were trimmed by 4 bases and 1 base, with 8 bases remaining between them. CDR3 sequence reads: CASSGQWNTEAFF. The CDR3 region has the DNA TGCGCCAGCAGCGGACAGTGGAACACTGAAGCTTTCTTT.

The chain couples TRBV4-1 to TRBJ1-4; 7 nucleotides line up with TRBD1. In germline, CDR1 is MGHRA, CDR2 YSYEKL. This CDR3 contains 13 residues. Trimming removed 5 bases from V and 7 bases from J; junction bases left unmatched: 4. CDR3 sequence: CASSYRGVEKLFF. The CDR3 DNA sequence: TGCGCCAGCAGCTACAGGGGAGTTGAAAAACTGTTTTTT.

This chain links TRBV6-4 with TRBJ2-1; maybe TRBD2 (5 bases). The J call could be wrong; TRBJ2-7 is a better fit for the DNA end. This CDR3 has 15 residues. The germline CDR1 and CDR2 sequences are MRHNA and SNTAGT. DNA for the CDR3: TGTGCCAGCCCAAGCACTAGAGCGCCCTACAATGAGCAGTACTTC. It is translated as CASPSTRAPYNEQYF.

This clonotype came up a few times. The gene calls are TRBV4-1 and TRBJ2-1; D gene uncertain. CDR3 size: 13 residues. Germline V CDR1 and CDR2: MGHRA, YSYEKL. V lost 0 bases and J 9 bases, leaving 9 bases between the germline ends. The CDR3 sequence: CASSQDQMTEQFF. DNA of the CDR3: TGCGCCAGCAGCCAAGATCAGATGACTGAGCAGTTCTTC.

This clonotype was detected only a few times. The chain combines TRBV7-8 with TRBJ2-1; 10 bases map to TRBD2. The J call may be incorrect, as the DNA end agrees better with TRBJ2-7. CDR1 and CDR2 from the germline V gene are SGHVS and FQNEAQ. The length of the CDR3 is 18 residues. The CDR3 sequence is CASRSLVAGGHSYNEQYF. DNA of the CDR3: TGTGCCAGCAGATCTTTGGTAGCGGGGGGCCATTCTTACAATGAGCAGTACTTC.

This clonotype was detected a few times. The chain couples TRBV6-6 to TRBJ1-5; D may be TRBD1 (5 bases). Trimming pared 10 bases from V and 4 bases from J, leaving 11 bases between. Germline lookup yields CDR1 MNHNY and CDR2 SVGAGI (reference sequence). CDR3 size: 12 residues. The CDR3: CAIARGNQPQHF. The CDR3 coding sequence is TGTGCCATTGCCCGGGGGAATCAGCCCCAGCATTTT.

This clonotype was picked up a small number of times. The rearrangement uses TRBV7-9 and TRBJ2-1, with D unclear. CDR1 is SEHNR, CDR2 FQNEAQ, per germline (reference sequence). The length of the CDR3 is 17 residues. V lost 0 bases to trimming and J lost 2 bases, with 14 bases between them. The CDR3 DNA follows: TGTGCCAGCAGCTTAGCGGGTAAGGGTATTCCCTACAATGAGCAGTTCTTC. It encodes CASSLAGKGIPYNEQFF. The full variable domain, completed using reference TRBV7-9 and TRBJ2-1, is DTGVSQNPRHKITKRGQNVTFRCDPISEHNRLYWYRQTLGQGPEFLTYFQNEAQLEKSRLLSDRFSAERPKGSFSTLEIQRTEQGDSAMYLCASSLAGKGIPYNEQFFGPGTRLTVL.

This clonotype was recorded a few times. V is TRBV7-2 and J is TRBJ2-3; no clear D. The germline V gene has CDR1 SGHTA and CDR2 FQGNSA. CDR3 length: 16 amino acids. Trimming stripped 1 base from V and 5 bases from J, with 16 bases between. CDR3 residues: CASSLDSLVYGDTQYF. In nucleotides, the CDR3 is TGTGCCAGCAGCTTAGACTCTCTCGTATATGGAGATACGCAGTATTTT. The variable domain in full, with the rest retrieved from reference TRBV7-2 and TRBJ2-3, is GAGVSQSPSNKVTEKGKDVELRCDPISGHTALYWYRQSLGQGLEFLIYFQGNSAPDKSGLPSDRFSAERTGGSVSTLTIQRTQQEDSAVYLCASSLDSLVYGDTQYFGPGTRLTVL.

The genes are TRBV24-1 and TRBJ2-3; TRBD1 matches at 8 bases. In germline, CDR1 is KGHDR, CDR2 SFDVKD. Unmatched junction bases numbered 8, after V lost 4 bases and J lost 6 bases. The CDR3 extends over 15 amino acids. The CDR3 loop reads CATSEPTGARDTQYF. CDR3 nucleotides: TGTGCCACCAGTGAACCGACAGGGGCCCGGGATACGCAGTATTTT.